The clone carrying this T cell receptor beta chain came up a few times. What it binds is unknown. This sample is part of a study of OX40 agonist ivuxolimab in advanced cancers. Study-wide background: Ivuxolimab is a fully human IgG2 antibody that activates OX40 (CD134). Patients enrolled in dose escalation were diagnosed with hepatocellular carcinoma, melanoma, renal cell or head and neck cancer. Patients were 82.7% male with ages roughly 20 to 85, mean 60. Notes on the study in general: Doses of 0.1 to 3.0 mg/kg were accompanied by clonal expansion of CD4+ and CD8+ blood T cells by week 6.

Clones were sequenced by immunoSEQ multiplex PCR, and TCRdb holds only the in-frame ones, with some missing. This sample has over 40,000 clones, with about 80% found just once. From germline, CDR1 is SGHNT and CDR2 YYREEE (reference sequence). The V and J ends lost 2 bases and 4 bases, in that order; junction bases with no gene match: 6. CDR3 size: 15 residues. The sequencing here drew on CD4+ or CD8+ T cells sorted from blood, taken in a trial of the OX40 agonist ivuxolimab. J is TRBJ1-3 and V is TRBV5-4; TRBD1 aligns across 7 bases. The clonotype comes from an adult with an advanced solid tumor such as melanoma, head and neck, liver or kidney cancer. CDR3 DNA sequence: TGTGCCAGCAGCTTAGGGGGCACGATGGGAAACACCATATATTTT. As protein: CASSLGGTMGNTIYF.